These 5 T cell receptor beta chains were all obtained from the same sample, sequenced in a study of vaccination and CD4 T cells after COVID-19. Their specific antigens are unknown. Treatment: roughly 10-day PBMC culture with coronavirus spike peptide pools or control peptides (ViraFEST assay). Cultured CD4+ T-cell DNA underwent Oncomine TCR Beta short-read sequencing. MiXCR, applied by TCRdb to the PCR reads, yields one record per CDR3 protein. The sample carries 3,500 to 4,500 distinct CDR3 sequences, roughly a fifth recorded once. The sample comprised CD4+ T cells from blood, cultured in vitro. These receptors were obtained from a human donor who had recovered from COVID-19.

The table lists this clonotype with a few counts. This chain joins TRBV11-2 and TRBJ1-2; D is ambiguous. Germline CDR1 SGHAT, CDR2 FQNNGV. Trimming removed 0 bases at V and 4 bases at J, with 6 bases between. This CDR3 contains 13 residues. CDR3 nucleotides: TGTGCCAGCAGCTTAGAGGCTGGCTATGGCTACACCTTC. Translation: CASSLEAGYGYTF.

The chain carries TRBV7-9 and TRBJ2-1; 10 bases fit TRBD2. In germline, CDR1 is SEHNR, CDR2 FQNEAQ (reference sequence). The CDR3 runs to 15 residues. Germline trimming cut 6 bases from V and 6 bases from J; bases unmatched to any gene: 8. CDR3 sequence: CASSPLAGGSNEQFF. DNA of the CDR3: TGTGCCAGCAGTCCCTTAGCGGGGGGATCCAATGAGCAGTTCTTC.

This clonotype turned up a few times. The chain is built from TRBV2 and TRBJ1-2; the D is unclear. CDR1 is SNHLY and CDR2 is FYNNEI in the germline V gene. The V gene lost 3 bases and the J gene lost 5 bases, with 19 bases spanning the gap. The CDR3 runs 16 residues. CDR3 residues: CASSDQAGRTFYGYTF. CDR3 bases: TGTGCCAGCAGTGACCAAGCGGGCAGGACCTTTTATGGCTACACCTTC.

This clonotype is medium-sized. In DNA form, the CDR3 reads TGTGCCAGCAGTTTAGCGCTGGACAGGGACGATACGCAGTATTTT. Amino acid sequence: CASSLALDRDDTQYF. The J gene is TRBJ2-3, the V gene TRBV12-3 or TRBV12-4; 8 bases align to TRBD1. The CDR3 covers 15 residues. V shed 0 bases and J 6 bases; nucleotides not matched to a gene: 5.

This clonotype was counted a few times. V gene TRBV20-1 combines with J gene TRBJ2-2; 8 bases match TRBD2. J lost 0 bases, V lost 4 bases, and 4 bases had no gene match. Germline V gene data show CDR1 as DFQATT and CDR2 as SNEGSKA (reference sequence). This CDR3 has 15 amino acids. This chain's CDR3 is CSATIAGTNTGELFF. The DNA for the CDR3 is TGCAGTGCTACCATAGCGGGGACGAACACCGGGGAGCTGTTTTTT.